This T cell receptor beta chain was captured by sequencing in a study of Ad26.COV2.S vaccination and SARS-CoV-2 variants. Here immunoSEQ multiplex PCR was the method, and the copy in TCRdb shows in-frame clones only, minus some. The table records 120,000 to 150,000 clones, about nine tenths of them present only once. As for this clone: No antigen is known for it.

Overall study findings and caveats: The breadth of spike-specific CD8+ and CD4+ T cell responses after vaccination was reportedly substantial. Non-spike TCR breadth did not differ much between vaccine and placebo recipients. Quantification of TCR breadth and depth may have yielded underestimates of total T cell responses.

The V segment lost 0 bases and the J segment 7 bases; nucleotides outside the gene matches: 5. In germline, CDR1 is MGHRA, CDR2 YSYEKL. CDR3 size: 16 residues. The clonotype originates from a human donor who had recovered from COVID-19. The material was peripheral blood, obtained after recovery from COVID-19. V is TRBV4-1 and J is TRBJ2-1; TRBD2 aligns across 11 bases. This CDR3 is CASSQDTSGGWNEQFF. CDR3 nucleotides: TGCGCCAGCAGCCAAGATACTAGCGGGGGATGGAATGAGCAGTTCTTC.